This T cell receptor beta chain is from a study of beta chain features in type 1 diabetes. A word on this clone: As yet, its antigen is unknown.

Findings of the study overall: Shortening that was moderate but significant affected the TCRB CDR3s of Type 1 diabetes patients in all four CD4+ subsets. Unsettled here was the matter of whether HLA type influences TCRB rearrangement.

Sorting based on CD45RO/CCR7/CD25/CD127/CD95/CD27 separated CD4+ naive, central memory, regulatory and stem cell-like memory cells. All of the sorted populations showed purity greater than 98%. Germline CDR1 and CDR2: MNHEY and SMNVEV (reference sequence). The V end lost 8 bases, the J end lost 13 bases, and 18 bases lay between the germline ends. The CDR3 consists of 12 residues. The sequenced template was cDNA made from the entire isolated RNA. TCRdb's table, derived via immunoSEQ multiplex PCR, lists solely in-frame clones and lacks some. The profile shows roughly 280,000 clones, around 24% of them singletons.

The chain links TRBV27 to TRBJ2-4, with D possibly matching TRBD2 (5 bases). Sample: naive CD4+ T cells from blood. The TCR originated in a woman aged 25 to 39 with type 1 diabetes. As DNA, the CDR3 is TGTGCCAGCGGTTACGTGTCGGGGATACAGTACTTC. It codes for CASGYVSGIQYF.